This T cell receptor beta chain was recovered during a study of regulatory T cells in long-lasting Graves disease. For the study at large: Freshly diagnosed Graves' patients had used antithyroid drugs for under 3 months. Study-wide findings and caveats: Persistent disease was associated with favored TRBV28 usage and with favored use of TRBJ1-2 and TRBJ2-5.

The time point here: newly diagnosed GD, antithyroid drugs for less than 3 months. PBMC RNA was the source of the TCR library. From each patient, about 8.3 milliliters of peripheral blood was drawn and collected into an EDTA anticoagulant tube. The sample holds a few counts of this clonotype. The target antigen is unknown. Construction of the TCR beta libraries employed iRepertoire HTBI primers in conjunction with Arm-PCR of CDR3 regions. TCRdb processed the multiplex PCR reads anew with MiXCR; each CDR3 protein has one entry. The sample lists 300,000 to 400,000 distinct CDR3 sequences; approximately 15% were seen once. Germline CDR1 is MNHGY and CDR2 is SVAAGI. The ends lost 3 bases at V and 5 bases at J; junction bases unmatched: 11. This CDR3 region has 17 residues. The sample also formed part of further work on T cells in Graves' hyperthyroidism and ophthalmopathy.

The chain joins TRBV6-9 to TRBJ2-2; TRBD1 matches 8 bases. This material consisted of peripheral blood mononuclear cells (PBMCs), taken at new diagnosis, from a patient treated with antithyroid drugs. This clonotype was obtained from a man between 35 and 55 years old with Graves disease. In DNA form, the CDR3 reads TGTGCCAGCAGTTACTCGAAGGGACAGGCTATAACCGGGGAGCTGTTTTTT. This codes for CASSYSKGQAITGELFF.